A single sample gave rise to the 2 T cell receptor beta chains below, sequenced in a study of early T cells in non-severe SARS-CoV-2 infection. TCRdb analysed the 5' RACE reads with MiXCR anew, one entry per CDR3 protein. The data hold some 35,000 distinct CDR3 sequences, with roughly 5.4% observed a single time. Specimen: whole blood. The receptors shown here come from an adult who was a healthcare worker with PCR-confirmed SARS-CoV-2 infection or an uninfected control (not recorded which).

This clonotype has a handful of counts. The chain has TRBV6-2 or TRBV6-3 and TRBJ2-2; the D is unclear. V was clipped by 1 base and J by 0 bases, with 6 bases between them. CDR3 length: 15 residues. CDR1 is MNHEY and CDR2 is SVGEGT in the germline V gene. CDR3 coding DNA: TGTGCCAGCAGTTACTTCTGGGCGAACACCGGGGAGCTGTTTTTT. It specifies CASSYFWANTGELFF.

The CDR3 sequence is CASSPLGNIQYF. The DNA for the CDR3 is TGCGCCAGCAGTCCCTTGGGAAACATTCAGTACTTC. The chain couples TRBV5-1 to TRBJ2-4; D is ambiguous. V gave up 5 bases and J gave up 6 bases, with 9 bases separating them. Germline values: CDR1 SGHRS, CDR2 YFSETQ. The CDR3 has 12 residues.